What follows is one TCR beta chain and its context. The antigen is not known. Sequencing used cDNA as its template, made by extracting RNA and reverse transcribing it. Profiled with immunoSEQ multiplex PCR; TCRdb holds only in-frame clones, not every one. The data contain about 210,000 clones, approximately 47% of them singletons. This sample is drawn from a study of CD8+ T cells in alopecia areata. Study-level information: Treated patients were given 5 to 10 mg oral tofacitinib twice daily.

Study-wide points: Tofacitinib produced a significant decrease in scalp clonality and in expanded CD8+ clones among the top 100. More clonal than normal scalp was lesional scalp, particularly alopecia totalis/universalis.

Noted treatment: oral pan-JAK inhibitor, 5-10 mg twice daily. Sorted out of PBMCs were CD4+ T cells and CD8+ T cells. V was shortened by 5 bases and J by 5 bases, with 11 bases between the two germline ends. Germline CDR1 and CDR2: MRHNA and SNTAGT. The CDR3 runs to 13 residues. The specimen comprised CD4+ T cells sorted from blood, sampled at roughly week 36, from a patient treated with tofacitinib. This rearrangement joins TRBV6-4 to TRBJ2-3; no clear D. This sequence originates from a human donor with alopecia areata. The CDR3 region is CASSRIGGDTQYF. As DNA, the CDR3 is TGTGCCAGCAGTCGAATCGGCGGAGATACGCAGTATTTT.